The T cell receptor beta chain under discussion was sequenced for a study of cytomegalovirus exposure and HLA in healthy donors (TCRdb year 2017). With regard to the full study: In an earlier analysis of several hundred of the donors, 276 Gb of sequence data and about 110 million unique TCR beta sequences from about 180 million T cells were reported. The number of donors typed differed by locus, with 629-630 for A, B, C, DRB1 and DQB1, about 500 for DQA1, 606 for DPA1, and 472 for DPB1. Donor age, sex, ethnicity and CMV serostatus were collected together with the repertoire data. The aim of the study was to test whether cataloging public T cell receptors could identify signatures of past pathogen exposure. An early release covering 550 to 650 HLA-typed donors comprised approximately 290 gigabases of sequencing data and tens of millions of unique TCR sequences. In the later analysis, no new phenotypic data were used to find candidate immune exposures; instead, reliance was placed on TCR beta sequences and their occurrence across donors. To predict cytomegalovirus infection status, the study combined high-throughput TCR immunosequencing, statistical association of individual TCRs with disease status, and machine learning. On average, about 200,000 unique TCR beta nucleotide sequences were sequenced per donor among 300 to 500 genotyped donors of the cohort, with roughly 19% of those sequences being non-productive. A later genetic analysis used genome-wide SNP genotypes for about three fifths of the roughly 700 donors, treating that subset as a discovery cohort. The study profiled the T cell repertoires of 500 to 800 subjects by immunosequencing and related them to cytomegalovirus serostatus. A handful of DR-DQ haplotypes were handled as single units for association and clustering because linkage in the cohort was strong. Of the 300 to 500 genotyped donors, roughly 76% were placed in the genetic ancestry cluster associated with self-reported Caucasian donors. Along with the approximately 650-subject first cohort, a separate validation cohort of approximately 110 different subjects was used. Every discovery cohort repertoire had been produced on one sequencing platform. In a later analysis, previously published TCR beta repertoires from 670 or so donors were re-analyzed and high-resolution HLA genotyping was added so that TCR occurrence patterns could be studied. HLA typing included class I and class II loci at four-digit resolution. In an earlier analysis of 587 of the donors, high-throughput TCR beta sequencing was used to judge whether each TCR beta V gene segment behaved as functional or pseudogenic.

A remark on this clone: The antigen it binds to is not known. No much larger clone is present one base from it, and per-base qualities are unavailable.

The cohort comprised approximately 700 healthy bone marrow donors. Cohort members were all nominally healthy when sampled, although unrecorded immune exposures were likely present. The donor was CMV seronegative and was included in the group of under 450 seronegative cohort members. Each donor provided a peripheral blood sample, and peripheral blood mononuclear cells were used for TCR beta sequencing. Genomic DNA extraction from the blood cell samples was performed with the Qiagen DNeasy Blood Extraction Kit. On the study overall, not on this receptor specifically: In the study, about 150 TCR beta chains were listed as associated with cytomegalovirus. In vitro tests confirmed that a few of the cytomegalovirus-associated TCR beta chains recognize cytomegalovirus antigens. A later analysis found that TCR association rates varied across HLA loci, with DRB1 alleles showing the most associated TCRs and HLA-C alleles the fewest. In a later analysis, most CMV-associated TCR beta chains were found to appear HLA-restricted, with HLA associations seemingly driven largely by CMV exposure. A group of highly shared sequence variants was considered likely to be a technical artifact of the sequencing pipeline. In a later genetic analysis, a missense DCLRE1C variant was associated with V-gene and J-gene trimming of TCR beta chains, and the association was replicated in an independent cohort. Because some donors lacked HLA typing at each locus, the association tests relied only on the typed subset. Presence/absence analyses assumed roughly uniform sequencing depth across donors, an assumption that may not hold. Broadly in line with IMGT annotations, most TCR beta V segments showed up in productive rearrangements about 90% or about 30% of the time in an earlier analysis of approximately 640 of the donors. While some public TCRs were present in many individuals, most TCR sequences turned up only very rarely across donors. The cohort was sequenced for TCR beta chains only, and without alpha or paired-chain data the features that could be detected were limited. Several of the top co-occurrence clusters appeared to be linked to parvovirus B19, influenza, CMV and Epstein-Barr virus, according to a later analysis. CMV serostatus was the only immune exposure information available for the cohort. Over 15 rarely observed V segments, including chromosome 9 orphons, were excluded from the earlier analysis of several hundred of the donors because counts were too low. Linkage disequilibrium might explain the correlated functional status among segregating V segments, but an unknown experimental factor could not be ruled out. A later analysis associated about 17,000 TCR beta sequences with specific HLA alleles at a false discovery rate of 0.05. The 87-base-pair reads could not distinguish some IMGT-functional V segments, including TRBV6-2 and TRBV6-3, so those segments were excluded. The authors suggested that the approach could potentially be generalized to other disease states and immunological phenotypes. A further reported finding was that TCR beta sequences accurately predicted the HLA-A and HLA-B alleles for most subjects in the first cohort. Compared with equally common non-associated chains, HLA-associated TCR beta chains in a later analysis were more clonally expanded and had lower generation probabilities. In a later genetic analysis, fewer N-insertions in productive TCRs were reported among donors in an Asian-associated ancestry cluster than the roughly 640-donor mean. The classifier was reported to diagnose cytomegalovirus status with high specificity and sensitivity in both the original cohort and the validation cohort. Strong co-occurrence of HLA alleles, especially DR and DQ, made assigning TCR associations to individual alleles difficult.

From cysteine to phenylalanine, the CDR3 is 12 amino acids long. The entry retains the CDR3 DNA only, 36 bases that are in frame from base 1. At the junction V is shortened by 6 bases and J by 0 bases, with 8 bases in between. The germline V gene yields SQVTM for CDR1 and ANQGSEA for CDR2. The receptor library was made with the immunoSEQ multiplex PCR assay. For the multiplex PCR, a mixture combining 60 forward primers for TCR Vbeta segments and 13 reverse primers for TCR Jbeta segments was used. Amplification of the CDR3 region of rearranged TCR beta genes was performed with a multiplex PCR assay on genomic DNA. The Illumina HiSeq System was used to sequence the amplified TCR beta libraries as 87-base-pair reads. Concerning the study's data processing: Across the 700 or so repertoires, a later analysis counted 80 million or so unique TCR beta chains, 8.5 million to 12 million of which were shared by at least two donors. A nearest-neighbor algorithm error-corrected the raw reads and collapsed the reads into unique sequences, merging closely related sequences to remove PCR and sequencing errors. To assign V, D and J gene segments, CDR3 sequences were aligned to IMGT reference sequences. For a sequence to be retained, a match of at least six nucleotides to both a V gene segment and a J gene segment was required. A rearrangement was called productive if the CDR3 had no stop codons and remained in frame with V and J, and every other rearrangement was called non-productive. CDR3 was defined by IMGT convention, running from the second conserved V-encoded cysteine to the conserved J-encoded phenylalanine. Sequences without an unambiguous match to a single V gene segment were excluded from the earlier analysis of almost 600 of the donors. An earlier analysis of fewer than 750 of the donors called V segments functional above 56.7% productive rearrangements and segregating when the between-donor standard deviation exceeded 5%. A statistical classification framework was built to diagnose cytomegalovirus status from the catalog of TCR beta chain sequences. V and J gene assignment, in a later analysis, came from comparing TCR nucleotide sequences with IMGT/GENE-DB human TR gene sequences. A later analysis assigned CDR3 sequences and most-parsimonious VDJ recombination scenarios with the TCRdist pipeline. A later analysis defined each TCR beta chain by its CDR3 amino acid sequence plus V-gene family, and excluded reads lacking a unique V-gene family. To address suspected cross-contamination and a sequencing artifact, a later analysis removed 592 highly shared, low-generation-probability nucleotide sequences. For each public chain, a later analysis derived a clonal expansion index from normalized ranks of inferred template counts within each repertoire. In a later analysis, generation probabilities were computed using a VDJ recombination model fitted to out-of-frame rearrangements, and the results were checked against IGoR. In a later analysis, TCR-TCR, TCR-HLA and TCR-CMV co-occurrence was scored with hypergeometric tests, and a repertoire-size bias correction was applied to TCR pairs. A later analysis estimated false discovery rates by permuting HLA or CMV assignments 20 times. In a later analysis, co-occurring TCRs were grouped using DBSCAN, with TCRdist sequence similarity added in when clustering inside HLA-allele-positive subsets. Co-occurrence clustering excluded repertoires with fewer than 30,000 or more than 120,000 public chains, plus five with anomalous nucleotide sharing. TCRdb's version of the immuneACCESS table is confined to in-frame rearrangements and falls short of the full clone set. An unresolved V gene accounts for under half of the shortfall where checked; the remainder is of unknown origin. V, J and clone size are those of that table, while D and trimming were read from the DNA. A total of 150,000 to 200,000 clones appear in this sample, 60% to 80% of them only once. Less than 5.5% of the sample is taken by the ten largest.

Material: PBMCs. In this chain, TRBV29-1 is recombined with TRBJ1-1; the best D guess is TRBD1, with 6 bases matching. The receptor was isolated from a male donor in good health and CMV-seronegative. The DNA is TGCAGCGTCAGGGGCATGAACACTGAAGCTTTCTTT. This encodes CSVRGMNTEAFF.